One and the same sample provided the 19 T cell receptor beta chains below, sequenced in a study of T cell changes during pregnancy in multiple sclerosis. Assay: immunoSEQ multiplex PCR; the TCRdb copy retains only in-frame clones and omits some. In the table there are 30,000 to 40,000 clones, around 91% of which are singletons. This material consisted of CD8+ T cells from peripheral blood mononuclear cells, taken in the second trimester of pregnancy. These TCRs come from a female donor with multiple sclerosis, enrolled in a pregnancy study.

The V gene is TRBV9, the J gene TRBJ2-3; 9 bases are shared with TRBD2. CDR1 and CDR2 from the germline V gene are SGDLS and YYNGEE. V lost 0 bases, J lost 3 bases, and 2 bases stayed unmatched. CDR3 length: 15 residues. In DNA form, the CDR3 reads TGTGCCAGCAGCGTAGGGACTAGCGAAACAGATACGCAGTATTTT. Translating it yields CASSVGTSETDTQYF.

The CDR3 region has the DNA TGTGCCACCTGGGGGACTAGTGAGAGCTCCTACAATGAGCAGTTCTTC. This gives the protein CATWGTSESSYNEQFF. The chain has TRBV10-3 and TRBJ2-1; 8 bases are shared with TRBD2. J was trimmed by 0 bases and V by 10 bases; bases with no gene match: 11. The CDR3 length is 16 residues. Germline CDR1 ENHRY, CDR2 SYGVKD.

The rearrangement uses TRBV11-2 and TRBJ2-7; D might be TRBD1 (5 bases). The CDR3 is 15 residues long. The germline V and J ends were trimmed by 0 bases and 4 bases, with 13 bases remaining between them. Germline CDR1 reads SGHAT; CDR2 reads FQNNGV. The CDR3 is CASSLEGRAGYEQYF. The CDR3 DNA reads as TGTGCCAGCAGCTTAGAGGGCAGGGCAGGGTACGAGCAGTACTTC.

This chain links TRBV5-4 with TRBJ1-1; no clear D gene. Between the trimmed V and J ends, which lost 7 bases and 4 bases, there was a span of 11 bases. Per the germline V gene, CDR1 is SGHNT and CDR2 is YYREEE (reference sequence). This CDR3 has 12 residues. The CDR3 loop is CASLSGGTEAFF. Written as DNA, the CDR3 is TGTGCCAGCCTATCCGGAGGCACTGAAGCTTTCTTT.

The chain couples TRBV19 to TRBJ1-2; a weak D match, TRBD1 (6 bases). The CDR3 consists of 13 residues. Trimming took off 5 bases at V and 5 bases at J, with 12 bases between the two ends. Germline V gene sequence: CDR1 LNHDA, CDR2 SQIVND (reference sequence). The CDR3 region has the DNA TGTGCCAGTAGTCCGTCGGGACAATATGGCTACACCTTC. This gives the protein CASSPSGQYGYTF.

V usage is TRBV4-2 and J usage is TRBJ1-2; TRBD1 matches 8 bases. V lost 0 bases, J lost 7 bases, and 1 base stayed unmatched. Per the germline V gene, CDR1 is LGHNA and CDR2 is YNFKEQ. CDR3 size: 13 residues. CDR3 in amino acids: CASSQDTGGGYTF. The DNA of the CDR3 is TGTGCCAGCAGCCAAGATACAGGGGGTGGCTACACCTTC.

This clone came up a few times. The gene calls are TRBV12-5 and TRBJ1-1, with TRBD1 matching 8 bases. The CDR3 totals 14 residues. Germline CDR1 and CDR2: LGHNT and FRNRAP. With 3 bases clipped from V and 2 bases from J, the junction kept 2 bases outside the gene matches. In DNA form, the CDR3 reads TGTGCTAGTGGTTTCACAGGGGGAAACACTGAAGCTTTCTTT. Its translation is CASGFTGGNTEAFF.

Here the CDR3 DNA reads TGCGCCAGCAGCCACGCTCCGGGGCGGGAGAGGGAGCAGTTCTTC. Translated, it gives CASSHAPGREREQFF. The J gene is TRBJ2-1, the V gene TRBV4-1; 7 bases are shared with TRBD2. This CDR3 is 15 amino acids long. Germline CDR1 is MGHRA and CDR2 is YSYEKL. J lost 10 bases, V lost 3 bases, and 12 bases had no gene match.

The chain recombines TRBV27 with TRBJ1-4; tentative D call: TRBD1 (5 bases). V was clipped by 2 bases and J by 0 bases, with 13 bases between them. Germline-derived CDR1 and CDR2 are MNHEY and SMNVEV (reference sequence). CDR3 length: 17 residues. This CDR3 reads CASSLLGGDATNEKLFF. Here the CDR3 DNA reads TGTGCCAGCAGTTTACTGGGAGGGGATGCAACTAATGAAAAACTGTTTTTT.

This clone came up once. This sequence joins TRBV5-1 and TRBJ2-1; no clear D. Looked up from germline, CDR1 is SGHRS and CDR2 is YFSETQ. The CDR3 consists of 14 residues. V gave up 2 bases and J gave up 8 bases, with 14 bases separating them. The CDR3 loop reads CASSLEVVLDEQFF. CDR3 bases: TGCGCCAGCAGCTTAGAGGTTGTTTTGGATGAGCAGTTCTTC.

The rearrangement links TRBV7-9 to TRBJ1-1; 8 bases align to TRBD1. This CDR3 spans 11 amino acids. V shed 5 bases, J shed 10 bases, and the junction held 3 bases outside the gene matches. CDR1 is SEHNR, CDR2 FQNEAQ, per germline (reference sequence). CDR3 nucleotide sequence: TGTGCCAGCAGCATGGACAGGGTAGCTTTCTTT. It encodes CASSMDRVAFF.

This chain uses TRBV11-1 with TRBJ2-7; 11 nucleotides line up with TRBD2. The CDR3 has 17 residues. Germline V gives CDR1 SGHAT, CDR2 FQDESV (reference sequence). After removal of 4 bases from V and 5 bases from J, the junction contained 13 bases not matched to a gene. The CDR3 DNA follows: TGTGCCAGCAGCTCCAACCCCCCGGGACTAGCGGTCCACGAGCAGTACTTC. Translated, it gives CASSSNPPGLAVHEQYF.

The J gene is TRBJ1-6, the V gene TRBV19; 10 positions agree with TRBD1. Trimming took 7 bases from V and 4 from J; bases not matched to a gene: 4. Germline assignment: CDR1 LNHDA and CDR2 SQIVND (reference sequence). The CDR3 is 15 residues long. The CDR3 DNA sequence: TGTGCCAGTAAGTGGGGACAGGGGTATAATTCACCCCTCCACTTT. Protein sequence: CASKWGQGYNSPLHF.

In its sample, this clone was seen a few times. The junction differs from germline at one of its ends, possibly a read error. The chain has TRBV30 and TRBJ1-1; no reliable D call. The CDR3 is 12 residues long. CDR1 is GTSNPN and CDR2 is SVGIG in the germline V gene (reference sequence). The CDR3 is CAGSPWETEAFF. The CDR3 DNA follows: TGTGCCGGGAGTCCTTGGGAGACTGAAGCTTTCTTT.

This chain links TRBV30 with TRBJ2-1, with no clear D. The CDR3 runs 11 residues. Germline V CDR1 and CDR2: GTSNPN, SVGIG (reference sequence). The V end lost 3 bases, the J end lost 9 bases, and 9 bases lay between the germline ends. In DNA, the CDR3 is TGTGCCTGGAGCGACGGCGGTGAGCAGTTCTTC. Encoded protein: CAWSDGGEQFF.

V gene TRBV29-1 combines with J gene TRBJ1-2; D is possibly TRBD1 (6 bases). Germline-derived CDR1 and CDR2 are SQVTM and ANQGSEA. The CDR3 has 15 amino acids. The ends were cut back, 6 bases at V and 3 bases at J, with 20 bases in the middle. CDR3 DNA sequence: TGCAGCGTCCCAGAGCACCCACAGGGAGACTATGGCTACACCTTC. Its protein is CSVPEHPQGDYGYTF.

As to this clone: Additional DNA sequences in this sample encode the identical CDR3. The chain links TRBV27 to TRBJ2-5; D is unresolved. CDR3 length equals 12 residues. Germline CDR1 reads MNHEY; CDR2 reads SMNVEV (reference sequence). The V end lost 5 bases, the J end lost 1 base, and 5 bases lay between the germline ends. CDR3: CASSPLQETQYF. CDR3 nucleotide sequence: TGTGCCAGCAGTCCCCTCCAAGAGACCCAGTACTTC.

This clone was recorded once. This chain uses TRBV30 with TRBJ1-1, with D tentatively TRBD1 (6 bases). CDR1 and CDR2 from the germline V gene are GTSNPN and SVGIG (reference sequence). This CDR3 is built from 15 residues. V was trimmed by 7 bases and J by 0 bases, leaving 18 bases between them. CDR3 bases: TGTGCCTTCCCGCCACCGGACAGAATGAACACTGAAGCTTTCTTT. It yields the protein CAFPPPDRMNTEAFF.

This clone was seen once. The J gene is TRBJ2-1, the V gene TRBV29-1; TRBD2 agrees at 9 bases. Germline trimming cut 6 bases from V and 6 bases from J; bases unmatched to any gene: 3. This CDR3 contains 12 residues. CDR1 is SQVTM and CDR2 is ANQGSEA in the germline V gene. The DNA of the CDR3 is TGCAGCGTACCGGGACTAGCCAATGAGCAGTTCTTC. Amino acid sequence: CSVPGLANEQFF.